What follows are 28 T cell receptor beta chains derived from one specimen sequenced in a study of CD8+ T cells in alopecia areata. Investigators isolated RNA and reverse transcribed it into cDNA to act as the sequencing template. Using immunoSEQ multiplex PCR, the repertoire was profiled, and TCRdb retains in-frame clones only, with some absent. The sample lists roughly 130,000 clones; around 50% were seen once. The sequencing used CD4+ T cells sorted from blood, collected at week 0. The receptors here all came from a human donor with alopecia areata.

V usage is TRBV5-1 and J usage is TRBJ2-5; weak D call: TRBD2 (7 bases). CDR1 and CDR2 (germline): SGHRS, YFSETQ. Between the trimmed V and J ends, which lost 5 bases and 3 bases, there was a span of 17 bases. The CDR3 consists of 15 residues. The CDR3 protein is CASRGHGGTKETQYF. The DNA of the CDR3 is TGCGCCAGCAGGGGACACGGGGGGACCAAAGAGACCCAGTACTTC. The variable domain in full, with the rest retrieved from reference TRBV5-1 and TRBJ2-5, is KAGVTQTPRYLIKTRGQQVTLSCSPISGHRSVSWYQQTPGQGLQFLFEYFSETQRNKGNFPGRFSGRQFSNSRSEMNVSTLELGDSALYLCASRGHGGTKETQYFGPGTRLLVL.

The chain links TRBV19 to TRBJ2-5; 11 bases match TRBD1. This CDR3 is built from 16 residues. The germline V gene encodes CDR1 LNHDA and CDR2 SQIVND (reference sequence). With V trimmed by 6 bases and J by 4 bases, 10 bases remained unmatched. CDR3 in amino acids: CASSRRGTGGIETQYF. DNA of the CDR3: TGTGCCAGTAGCCGAAGGGGGACAGGGGGAATAGAGACCCAGTACTTC. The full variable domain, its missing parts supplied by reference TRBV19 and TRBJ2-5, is DGGITQSPKYLFRKEGQNVTLSCEQNLNHDAMYWYRQDPGQGLRLIYYSQIVNDFQKGDIAEGYSVSREKKESFPLTVTSAQKNPTAFYLCASSRRGTGGIETQYFGPGTRLLVL.

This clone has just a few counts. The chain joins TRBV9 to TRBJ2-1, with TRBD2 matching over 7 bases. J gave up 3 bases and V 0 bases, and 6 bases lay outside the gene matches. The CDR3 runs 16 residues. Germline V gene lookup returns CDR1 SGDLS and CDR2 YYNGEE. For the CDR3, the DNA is TGTGCCAGCAGCGTAGCGAGCGGGACGCACTACAATGAGCAGTTCTTC. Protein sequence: CASSVASGTHYNEQFF.

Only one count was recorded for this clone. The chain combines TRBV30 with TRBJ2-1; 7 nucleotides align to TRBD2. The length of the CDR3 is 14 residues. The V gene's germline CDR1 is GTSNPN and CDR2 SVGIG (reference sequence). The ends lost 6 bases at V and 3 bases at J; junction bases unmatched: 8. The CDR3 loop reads CACSGTFGYNEQFF. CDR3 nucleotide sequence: TGTGCCTGCAGCGGGACCTTTGGCTACAATGAGCAGTTCTTC.

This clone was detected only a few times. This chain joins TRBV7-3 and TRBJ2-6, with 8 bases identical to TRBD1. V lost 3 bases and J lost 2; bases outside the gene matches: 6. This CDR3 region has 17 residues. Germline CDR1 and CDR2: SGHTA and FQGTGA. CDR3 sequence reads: CASSFLDRAPGANVLTF. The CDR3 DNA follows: TGTGCCAGCAGCTTTCTGGACAGGGCGCCTGGGGCCAACGTCCTGACTTTC.

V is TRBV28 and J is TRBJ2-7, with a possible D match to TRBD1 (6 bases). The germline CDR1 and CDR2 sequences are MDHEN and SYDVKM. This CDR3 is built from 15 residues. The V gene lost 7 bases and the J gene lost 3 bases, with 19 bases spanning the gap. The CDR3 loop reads CASIPERGQVYEQYF. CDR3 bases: TGTGCCAGCATACCTGAGAGGGGACAAGTCTACGAGCAGTACTTC.

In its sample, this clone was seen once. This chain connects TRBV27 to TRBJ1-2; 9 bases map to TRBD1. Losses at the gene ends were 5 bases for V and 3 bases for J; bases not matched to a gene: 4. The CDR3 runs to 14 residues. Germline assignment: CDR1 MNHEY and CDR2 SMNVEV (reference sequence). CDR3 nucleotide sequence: TGTGCCAGCAGTGGACAGGGGCCCCACTATGGCTACACCTTC. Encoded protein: CASSGQGPHYGYTF.

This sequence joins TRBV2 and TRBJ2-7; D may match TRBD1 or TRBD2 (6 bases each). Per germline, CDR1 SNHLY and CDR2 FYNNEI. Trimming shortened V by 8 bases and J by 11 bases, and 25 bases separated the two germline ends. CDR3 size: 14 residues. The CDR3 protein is CASSDEGDGGQEYF. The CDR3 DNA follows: TGTGCCAGCTCCGACGAAGGGGACGGGGGCCAAGAGTACTTC.

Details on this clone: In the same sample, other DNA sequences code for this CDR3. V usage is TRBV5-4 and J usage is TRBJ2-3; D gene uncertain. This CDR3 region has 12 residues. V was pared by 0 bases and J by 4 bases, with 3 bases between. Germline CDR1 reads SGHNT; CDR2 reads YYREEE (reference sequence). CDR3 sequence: CASSLGADTQYF. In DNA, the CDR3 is TGTGCCAGCAGCTTGGGGGCAGATACGCAGTATTTT.

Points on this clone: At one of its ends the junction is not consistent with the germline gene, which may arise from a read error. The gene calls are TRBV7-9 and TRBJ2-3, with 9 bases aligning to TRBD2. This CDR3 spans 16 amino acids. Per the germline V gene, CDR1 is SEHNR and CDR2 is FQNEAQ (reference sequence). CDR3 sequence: CASSLGRGTSTDTQYF. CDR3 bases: TGTGCCAGCAGCTTAGGACGCGGGACTAGCACCGATACGCAGTATTTT.

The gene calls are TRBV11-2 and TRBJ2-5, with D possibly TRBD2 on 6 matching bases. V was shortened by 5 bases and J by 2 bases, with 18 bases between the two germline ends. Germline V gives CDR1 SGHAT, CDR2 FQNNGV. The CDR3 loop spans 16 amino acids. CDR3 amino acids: CASSRGTEPLQETQYF. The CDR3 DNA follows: TGTGCCAGCAGCCGGGGGACCGAACCCCTTCAAGAGACCCAGTACTTC.

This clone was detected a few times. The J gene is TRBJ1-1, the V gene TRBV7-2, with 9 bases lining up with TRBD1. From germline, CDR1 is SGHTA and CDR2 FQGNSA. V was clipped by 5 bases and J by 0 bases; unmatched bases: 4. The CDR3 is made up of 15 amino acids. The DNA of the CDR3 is TGTGCCAGCAGCATACAGGGGGCGTTGAACACTGAAGCTTTCTTT. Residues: CASSIQGALNTEAFF.

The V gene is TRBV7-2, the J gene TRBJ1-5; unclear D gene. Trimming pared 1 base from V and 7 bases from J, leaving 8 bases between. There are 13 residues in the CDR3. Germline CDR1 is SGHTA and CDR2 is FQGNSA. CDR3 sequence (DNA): TGTGCCAGCAGCTTAGTACAAGACCAGCCCCAGCATTTT. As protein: CASSLVQDQPQHF.

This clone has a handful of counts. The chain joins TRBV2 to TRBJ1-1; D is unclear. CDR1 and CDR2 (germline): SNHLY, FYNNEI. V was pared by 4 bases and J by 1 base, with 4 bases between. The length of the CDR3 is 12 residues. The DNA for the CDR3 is TGTGCCAGCAGTGTAGAGAACACTGAAGCTTTCTTT. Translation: CASSVENTEAFF.

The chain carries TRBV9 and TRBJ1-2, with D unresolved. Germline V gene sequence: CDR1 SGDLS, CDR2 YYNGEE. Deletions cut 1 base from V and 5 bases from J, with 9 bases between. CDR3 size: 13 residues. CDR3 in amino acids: CASSVQDLYGYTF. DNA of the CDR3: TGTGCCAGCAGCGTACAGGATCTTTATGGCTACACCTTC.

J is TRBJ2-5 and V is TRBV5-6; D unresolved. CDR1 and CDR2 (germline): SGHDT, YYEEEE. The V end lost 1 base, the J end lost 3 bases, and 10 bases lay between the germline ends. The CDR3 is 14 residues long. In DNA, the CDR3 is TGTGCCAGCAGCTTGAACACACGAAAAGAGACCCAGTACTTC. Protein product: CASSLNTRKETQYF.

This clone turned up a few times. The CDR3 sequence is CASSFGGRPPNEQFF. The CDR3 DNA is TGTGCCAGCTCCTTCGGCGGGAGACCCCCCAATGAGCAGTTCTTC. The J gene is TRBJ2-1, the V gene TRBV28, with 7 bases aligning to TRBD2. CDR1 MDHEN and CDR2 SYDVKM come from the germline V gene. This CDR3 region has 15 residues. Trimming cost V 8 bases and J 6 bases; bases outside gene matches: 13.

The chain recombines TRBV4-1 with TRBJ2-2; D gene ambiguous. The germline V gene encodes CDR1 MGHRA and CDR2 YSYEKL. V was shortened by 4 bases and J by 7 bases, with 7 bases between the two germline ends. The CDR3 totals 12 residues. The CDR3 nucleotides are TGCGCCAGCAGCCCCCAAGGCGGGGAGCTGTTTTTT. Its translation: CASSPQGGELFF.

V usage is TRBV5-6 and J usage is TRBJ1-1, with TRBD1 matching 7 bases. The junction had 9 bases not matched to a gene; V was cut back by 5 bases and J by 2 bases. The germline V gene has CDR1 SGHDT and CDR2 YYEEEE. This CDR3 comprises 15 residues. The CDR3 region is CASSPRNRGNTEAFF. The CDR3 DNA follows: TGTGCCAGCAGTCCCCGGAACAGGGGAAACACTGAAGCTTTCTTT.

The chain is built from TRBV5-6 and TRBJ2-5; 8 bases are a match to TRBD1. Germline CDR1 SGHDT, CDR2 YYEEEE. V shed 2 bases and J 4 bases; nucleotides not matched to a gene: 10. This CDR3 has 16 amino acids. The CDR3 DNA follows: TGTGCCAGCAGCTTCGGACAGGGTGGGATTGTAGAGACCCAGTACTTC. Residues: CASSFGQGGIVETQYF.

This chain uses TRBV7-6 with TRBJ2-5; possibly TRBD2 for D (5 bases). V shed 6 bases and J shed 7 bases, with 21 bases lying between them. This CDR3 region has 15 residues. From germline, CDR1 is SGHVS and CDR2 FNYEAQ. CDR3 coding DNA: TGTGCCAGCAGTTTGGACTCATCGAGGGTCGGGACCCAGTACTTC. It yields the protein CASSLDSSRVGTQYF.

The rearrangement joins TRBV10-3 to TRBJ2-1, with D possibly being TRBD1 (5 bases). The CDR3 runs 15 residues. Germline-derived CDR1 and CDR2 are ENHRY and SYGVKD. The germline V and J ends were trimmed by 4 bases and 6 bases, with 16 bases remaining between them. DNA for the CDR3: TGTGCCATCAGTGGTATTCAGGGTCAGAGCAATGAGCAGTTCTTC. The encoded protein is CAISGIQGQSNEQFF.

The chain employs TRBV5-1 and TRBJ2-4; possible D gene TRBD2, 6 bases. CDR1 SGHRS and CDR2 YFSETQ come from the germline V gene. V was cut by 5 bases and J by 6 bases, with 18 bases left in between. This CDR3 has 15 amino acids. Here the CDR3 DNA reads TGCGCCAGCAGTTCGCGCCGGGGGACCATAAACATTCAGTACTTC. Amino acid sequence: CASSSRRGTINIQYF.

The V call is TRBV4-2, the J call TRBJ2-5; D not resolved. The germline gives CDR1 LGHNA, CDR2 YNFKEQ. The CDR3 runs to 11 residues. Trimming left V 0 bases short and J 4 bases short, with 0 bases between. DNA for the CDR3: TGTGCCAGCAGCCAAGAAGAGACCCAGTACTTC. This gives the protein CASSQEETQYF.

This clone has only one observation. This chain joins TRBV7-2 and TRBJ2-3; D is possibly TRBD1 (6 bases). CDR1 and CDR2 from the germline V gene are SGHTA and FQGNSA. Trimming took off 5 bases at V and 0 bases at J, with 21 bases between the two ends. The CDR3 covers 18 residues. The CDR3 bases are TGTGCCAGCAGCCCTAACTGGGGGCGATTAACTAGCACAGATACGCAGTATTTT. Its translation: CASSPNWGRLTSTDTQYF.

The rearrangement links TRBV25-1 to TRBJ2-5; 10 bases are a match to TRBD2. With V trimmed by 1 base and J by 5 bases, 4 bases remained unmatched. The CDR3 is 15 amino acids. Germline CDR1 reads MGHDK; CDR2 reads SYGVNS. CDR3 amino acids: CASSEFGTSVETQYF. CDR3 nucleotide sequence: TGTGCCAGCAGTGAATTCGGGACTAGCGTGGAGACCCAGTACTTC.

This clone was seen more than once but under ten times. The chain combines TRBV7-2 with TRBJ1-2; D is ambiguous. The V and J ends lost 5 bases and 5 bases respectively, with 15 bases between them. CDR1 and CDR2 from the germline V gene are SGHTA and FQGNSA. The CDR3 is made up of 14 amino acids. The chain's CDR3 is CASSQSVPGYGYTF. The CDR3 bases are TGTGCCAGCAGCCAATCAGTCCCGGGGTATGGCTACACCTTC.

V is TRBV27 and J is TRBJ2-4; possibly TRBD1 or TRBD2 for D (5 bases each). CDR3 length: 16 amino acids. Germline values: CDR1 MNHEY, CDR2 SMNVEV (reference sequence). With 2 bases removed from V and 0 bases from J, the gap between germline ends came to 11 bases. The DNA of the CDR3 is TGTGCCAGCAGTTTAGGGGGTCTTATAGCCAAAAACATTCAGTACTTC. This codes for CASSLGGLIAKNIQYF.